These 28 T cell receptor beta chains originate from one sample sequenced in a study of tumor-infiltrating lymphocytes in primary liver carcinoma. The template, about 550 ng total RNA, yielded TCR beta cDNA made with a constant-region primer. A slightly modified ARM-PCR protocol with three nested multiplex PCR rounds produced these TCR beta libraries. Forward primers for TRBV1-TRBV30 and a C-beta reverse primer served the first two PCR rounds, at around 9 cycles each. Via MiXCR, TCRdb re-called the multiplex PCR reads, giving one row per CDR3 protein. The sample has some 190,000 distinct CDR3 sequences; 85% are singletons. Co-extracted RNA and DNA came from approximately 20-30 mg of unsorted bulk tissue. The specimen was tumor tissue from primary liver carcinoma. The receptors derive from a man aged 35-49 years with primary liver carcinoma and hepatitis B virus infection.

Regarding this clonotype: An end of the junction does not agree with germline; a read error may underlie this. V and J are TRBV12-3 or TRBV12-4 and TRBJ2-6; D is perhaps TRBD1 or TRBD2 (5 bases each). The CDR3 loop spans 13 amino acids. In nucleotides, the CDR3 is TGTGCCATCACCATCTCTGGGACCAACGTCCTGACTTTT. Translating gives CAITISGTNVLTF.

Worth noting for this clonotype: One junction end does not reproduce the germline sequence, and a read error may be involved. The chain employs TRBV6-6 and TRBJ2-5; D not certain. Germline V CDR1 and CDR2: MNHNY, SVGAGI (reference sequence). This CDR3 spans 12 amino acids. This chain's CDR3 is CASSLTLETQYF. In DNA form, the CDR3 reads TGTGCCAGCAGCTTGACGCTAGAGACCCAGTATTTC.

A note on this clonotype: One junction end disagrees with the germline gene, perhaps due to a read error. The chain couples TRBV12-3 or TRBV12-4 to TRBJ1-1, with a tentative D call TRBD1 (5 bases). This CDR3 is 14 amino acids long. The CDR3 sequence: CASGSTGSNSEAFF. DNA of the CDR3: TGTGCTAGCGGGAGTACAGGTTCGAACAGTGAAGCTTTCTTT.

This clonotype has more than one count but fewer than ten. The chain carries TRBV11-2 and TRBJ1-5; weak D call: TRBD1 (6 bases). The CDR3 is 17 amino acids. V dropped 6 bases and J dropped 1 base, with 19 bases sitting between them. Germline CDR1 reads SGHAT; CDR2 reads FQNNGV. CDR3 in DNA: TGTGCCAGCAGTTTAATATGGGTAACAGGGAGCAATCAGCCCCAGCATTTT. Translation: CASSLIWVTGSNQPQHF.

The rearrangement links TRBV30 to TRBJ2-1; a possible D gene is TRBD2 (7 bases). The CDR3 sequence is 14 residues long. Germline V gene lookup returns CDR1 GTSNPN and CDR2 SVGIG (reference sequence). The CDR3 protein is CACDRRGGTSEQFF. In nucleotides, the CDR3 is TGTGCATGCGACCGGAGGGGGGGCACAAGTGAGCAGTTCTTC. Filled out from reference TRBV30 and TRBJ2-1, the complete variable domain reads SQTIHQWPATLVQPVGSPLSLECTVEGTSNPNLYWYRQAAGRGLQLLFYSVGIGQISSEVPQNLSASRPQDRQFILSSKKLLLSDSGFYLCACDRRGGTSEQFFGPGTRLTVL.

With regard to this clonotype: The junction departs from germline at one end; a sequencing error may be responsible. The V gene is TRBV6-1, the J gene TRBJ2-6, with D perhaps TRBD1 (6 bases). The CDR3 sequence is 16 residues long. CDR1 MNHNS and CDR2 SASEGT come from the germline V gene. The CDR3 DNA reads as TGTGCCATCAGTGAACAGGGTATGGCTGGGACCAAGGTCCTGACTTTC. This gives the protein CAISEQGMAGTKVLTF.

As concerns this clonotype: A read error may produce the germline difference seen at one junction end. The chain is built from TRBV12-3 or TRBV12-4 and TRBJ1-6; possibly TRBD1 for D (5 bases). The CDR3 runs to 13 residues. CDR3 protein: CASSLGGESPLHF. The DNA of the CDR3 is TGTGCCAGCTCATTGGGGGGGGAATCACCACTCCACTTT.

This clonotype was detected once. This may arise from a read error, as a much more abundant clone is one base away. Lacking the conserved final phenylalanine or tryptophan, this CDR3 likely reflects a read error. V usage is TRBV5-1 and J usage is TRBJ2-3; 11 bases are a match to TRBD2. The germline gives CDR1 SGHRS, CDR2 YFSETQ. Trimming took 4 bases from V and 2 from J; bases not matched to a gene: 3. This CDR3 has 15 residues. The chain's CDR3 is CASSPGLAATDTQYL. The CDR3 DNA sequence: TGCGCCAGCAGCCCGGGACTAGCGGCCACAGATACGCAGTATTTA.

The chain is built from TRBV4-3 and TRBJ2-2; D gene unclear. The CDR3 has 13 residues. Germline V gene data show CDR1 as LGHNA and CDR2 as YSLEER. Trimming removed 4 bases at V and 3 bases at J, with 6 bases between. The chain's CDR3 is CASSPHHTGELFF. In nucleotides, the CDR3 is TGCGCCAGCAGCCCCCACCACACCGGGGAGCTGTTTTTT.

This clonotype is a singleton in its sample. Germline and junction disagree at one end, which may indicate a read error. This chain links TRBV11-2 with TRBJ2-5; the D is unclear. Germline V gene data show CDR1 as SGHAT and CDR2 as FQNNGV. This CDR3 has 14 amino acids. CDR3 sequence reads: CASSLTSNQEAQYF. DNA of the CDR3: TGTGCCAGCAGTCTGACGAGTAACCAAGAGGCCCAGTACTTC. The full variable domain, with the rest looked up from reference TRBV11-2 and TRBJ2-5, is EAGVAQSPRYKIIEKRQSVAFWCNPISGHATLYWYQQILGQGPKLLIQFQNNGVVDDSQLPKDRFSAERLKGVDSTLKIQPAKLEDSAVYLCASSLTSNQEAQYFGPGTRLLVL.

As regards this clonotype: Lacking the conserved final phenylalanine or tryptophan, this CDR3 likely reflects a read error. J is TRBJ2-7 and V is TRBV11-1, with 7 bases lining up with TRBD1. The CDR3 has 13 amino acids. Germline loops: CDR1 SGHAT, CDR2 FQDESV (reference sequence). The CDR3, as DNA: TGTGCCAACAGCTTAGGACAGGACCTCGAGCAGTACTTA. Translated: CANSLGQDLEQYL.

As to this clonotype: A much larger clone differs by one base, so this may be a read error. The V gene is TRBV30, the J gene TRBJ2-1; D uncertain. The CDR3 spans 16 residues. Trimming pared 2 bases from V and 0 bases from J, leaving 14 bases between. Germline V gene data show CDR1 as GTSNPN and CDR2 as SVGIG (reference sequence). This CDR3 is CAWSSSTANSYNEQFF. The CDR3 region has the DNA TGTGCCTGGAGTAGCTCGACTGCCAACTCCTACAATGAGCAGTTCTTC.

As to this clonotype: The junction departs from the called germline gene at one end, perhaps through a read error. This chain joins TRBV5-4 and TRBJ2-1; D might be TRBD2 (6 bases). The germline CDR1 and CDR2 sequences are SGHNT and YYREEE (reference sequence). This CDR3 is 16 amino acids long. The CDR3 DNA sequence: TGTGCCACCAGCTTGATTACGGGGGAATCTTACAATGAGCAGTTCTTC. Amino acid sequence: CATSLITGESYNEQFF. Full variable domain (missing parts from reference TRBV5-4 and TRBJ2-1): ETGVTQSPTHLIKTRGQQVTLRCSSQSGHNTVSWYQQALGQGPQFIFQYYREEENGRGNFPPRFSGLQFPNYSSELNVNALELDDSALYLCATSLITGESYNEQFFGPGTRLTVL.

The V gene is TRBV6-5, the J gene TRBJ1-4; TRBD1 matches at 9 bases. This CDR3 spans 15 amino acids. CDR1 is MNHEY, CDR2 SVGAGI, per germline. Here the CDR3 DNA reads TGTGACAGTACCGCACAGGGGGCGGCTAATGAAAAACTGTTTTTT. Translation: CDSTAQGAANEKLFF.

Worth noting for this clonotype: One junction end disagrees with the germline gene, perhaps due to a read error. The gene calls are TRBV14 and TRBJ2-3; no reliable D call. Germline CDR1 and CDR2: SGHDN and FVKESK. This CDR3 contains 13 residues. CDR3 loop: CGSSLRRSDTQYF. CDR3 DNA: TGTGGCAGCAGCCTAAGAAGGTCAGATACGCAGTATTTT.

This clonotype was observed a single time. One end of the junction does not line up with germline, which may come from a read error. V usage is TRBV29-1 and J usage is TRBJ2-7, with D hard to call. The CDR3 covers 16 residues. Germline CDR1 reads SQVTM; CDR2 reads ANQGSEA. The CDR3 nucleotides are TGCACCGTTGAAGGAAGTGCACAAGGCTCTCTCCTCGGGCAGTACTTC. The encoded protein is CTVEGSAQGSLLGQYF.

The rearrangement uses TRBV18 and TRBJ1-1, with 7 bases matching TRBD1. CDR1 is KGHSH and CDR2 is LQKENI in the germline V gene. The CDR3 is made up of 14 amino acids. The V and J ends lost 3 bases and 4 bases, in that order; junction bases with no gene match: 5. This CDR3 reads CASSPNRGGTEAFF. The CDR3 coding sequence is TGTGCCAGCTCACCCAACAGGGGTGGCACTGAAGCTTTCTTT.

The sample holds one count of this clonotype. The chain recombines TRBV29-1 with TRBJ2-7, with D possibly called TRBD1 or TRBD2 (6 bases each). V shed 6 bases and J shed 4 bases, with 16 bases lying between them. Germline V gives CDR1 SQVTM, CDR2 ANQGSEA. The CDR3 runs to 13 residues. The CDR3 reads CSVAGDCGYEQYF. The CDR3 region has the DNA TGCAGCGTGGCAGGGGACTGCGGATACGAGCAGTACTTC.

This clonotype was observed a few times. One end of the junction does not line up with germline, which may come from a read error. The chain is built from TRBV10-2 and TRBJ1-1, with 7 positions matching TRBD1. The length of the CDR3 is 14 residues. Germline V gene sequence: CDR1 WSHSY, CDR2 SAAADI. This chain's CDR3 is CASKGQHLDTEAFF. CDR3 in DNA: TGTGCTAGCAAGGGACAGCATTTGGACACTGAAGCTTTCTTT.

Concerning this clonotype: The junction and the germline gene differ at one end; a read error may be behind it. V gene TRBV6-1 combines with J gene TRBJ2-3, with TRBD2 matching 12 bases. CDR3 length: 15 residues. Germline V CDR1 and CDR2: MNHNS, SASEGT. The CDR3 loop is CASSPTSGRLDTQNF. CDR3 in DNA: TGTGCCAGTAGTCCGACTAGCGGGAGATTAGATACGCAGAATTTT.

V is TRBV9 and J is TRBJ1-4; D is uncertain. The CDR3 extends over 14 amino acids. Germline assignment: CDR1 SGDLS and CDR2 YYNGEE. Trimming pared 4 bases from V and 8 bases from J, leaving 15 bases between. The CDR3 nucleotides read TGTGCCAGCAGCACCCAAATGGGTAGCGAAAAACTGTTTTTT. Protein product: CASSTQMGSEKLFF.

This chain's CDR3 is CASSQEKGGSVSNQPQHF. In DNA, the CDR3 is TGTGCCAGCAGCCAAGAAAAAGGAGGGAGTGTAAGCAATCAGCCCCAGCATTTT. The V gene is TRBV4-2, the J gene TRBJ1-5; D unresolved. Trimming stripped 0 bases from V and 1 base from J, with 16 bases between. Germline V CDR1 and CDR2: LGHNA, YNFKEQ. The CDR3 extends over 18 amino acids.

With respect to this clonotype: It may be a read error: a sequence one base away is much more abundant. This chain links TRBV28 with TRBJ2-7; D perhaps matches TRBD2 (5 bases). The germline V gene has CDR1 MDHEN and CDR2 SYDVKM. The CDR3 contains 16 residues. The CDR3 nucleotides read TGTACCAGCAGCACCCCCTTAGGGAGAAGCAGGCGCGAGCAGTACTTC. Encoded protein: CTSSTPLGRSRREQYF.

The chain couples TRBV6-5 to TRBJ2-6; D possibly matches TRBD1 or TRBD2 (5 bases each). Trimming removed 5 bases from V and 6 bases from J, with 14 bases in between. Germline CDR1 and CDR2: MNHEY and SVGAGI. CDR3 length: 15 residues. The CDR3 reads CASSQRDPVANVLTF. CDR3 sequence (DNA): TGTGCCAGCAGTCAAAGGGACCCTGTGGCCAACGTCCTGACTTTC.

V gene TRBV6-5 combines with J gene TRBJ1-2; maybe TRBD1 (5 bases). CDR3 length: 12 residues. Germline CDR1 reads MNHEY; CDR2 reads SVGAGI. The V end lost 2 bases, the J end lost 5 bases, and 6 bases lay between the germline ends. CDR3 sequence reads: CASSYGGYGYTF. The CDR3 coding sequence is TGTGCCAGCAGTTACGGGGGGTATGGCTACACCTTC.

At least ten counts were recorded for this clonotype. The chain links TRBV28 to TRBJ2-2; 11 bases fit TRBD2. CDR1 and CDR2 from the germline V gene are MDHEN and SYDVKM. The junction had 13 bases not matched to a gene; V was cut back by 6 bases and J by 4 bases. This CDR3 region has 18 residues. CDR3 in amino acids: CASRIPGGLAEFTGELFF. In nucleotides, the CDR3 is TGTGCCAGCAGAATCCCGGGGGGACTAGCGGAATTCACCGGGGAGCTGTTTTTT.

V and J are TRBV29-1 and TRBJ2-5; D is uncertain. Trimming took 7 bases from V and 5 from J, leaving 17 bases between them. The CDR3 runs 13 residues. CDR1 and CDR2 (germline): SQVTM, ANQGSEA. CDR3 residues: CSAVGPRSETQYF. The CDR3 DNA reads TGCAGCGCGGTCGGCCCCAGGTCCGAGACCCAGTACTTC.

Turning to this clonotype: At one end the junction does not follow the germline gene, possibly because of a read error. The chain links TRBV11-2 to TRBJ1-5; D perhaps matches TRBD1 (5 bases). The CDR3 extends over 17 amino acids. CDR1 SGHAT and CDR2 FQNNGV come from the germline V gene. The CDR3 is CTSSLVGVIGNNQPQHF. CDR3 sequence (DNA): TGTACCAGCAGCTTAGTAGGGGTAATAGGGAACAATCAGCCCCAGCATTTT.